This T cell receptor (beta chain) appears in the sequencing data of a study of blood T cell repertoires in COVID-19. On the study more broadly: PBMCs, B-cell-depleted T cells, or T cells were the source of the cDNA or gDNA that made up the material.

This CDR3 is 14 amino acids long. V was shortened by 2 bases and J by 3 bases, with 11 bases between the two germline ends. Germline assignment: CDR1 LNHDA and CDR2 SQIVND (reference sequence). In the source study's methods: The assay estimated nucleated cells by amplifying reference gene primers. Clones were read by immunoSEQ multiplex PCR, and TCRdb kept only the in-frame ones, dropping some. That table is the source of V, J and clone size, and D and trimming were worked out from the DNA. The top ten clones hold about 4.9% of a sample with 150,000 to 200,000 clones, 70% to 85% of them seen once. This sequence originates from a woman aged 25 to 39 with acute or convalescent COVID-19. The rearrangement uses TRBV19 and TRBJ2-7; D possibly corresponds to TRBD1 (6 bases). The source material was peripheral blood. CDR3 DNA sequence: TGTGCCAGTAGTATAACAGGGAATGGCTACGAGCAGTACTTC. Protein sequence: CASSITGNGYEQYF.